Each of the 5 T cell receptor beta chains below was sequenced from the same sample in a study of early T cells in non-severe SARS-CoV-2 infection. TCRdb processed the 5' RACE reads anew with MiXCR; each CDR3 protein has one entry. The sample lists approximately 76,000 distinct CDR3 sequences; roughly an eighth were seen once. The sequenced material came from whole blood. Receptors originate from an adult who was a healthcare worker with PCR-confirmed SARS-CoV-2 infection or an uninfected control (not recorded which).

The V and J genes are TRBV29-1 and TRBJ2-5, with D possibly being TRBD2 (5 bases). Trimming pared 6 bases from V and 13 bases from J, leaving 18 bases between. Germline CDR1 is SQVTM and CDR2 is ANQGSEA. The length of the CDR3 is 11 residues. This CDR3 reads CSVKEGSRLYF. The DNA of the CDR3 is TGCAGCGTGAAAGAGGGCAGCCGGCTGTACTTC. Full variable domain (outside the CDR3, taken from reference TRBV29-1 and TRBJ2-5): SAVISQKPSRDICQRGTSLTIQCQVDSQVTMMFWYRQQPGQSLTLIATANQGSEATYESGFVIDKFPISRPNLTFSTLTVSNMSPEDSSIYLCSVKEGSRLYFGPGTRLLVL.

V usage is TRBV12-3 or TRBV12-4 and J usage is TRBJ2-1, with 9 nucleotides matching TRBD2. The J segment lost 7 bases and the V segment lost 4 bases, leaving 8 bases of the junction unmatched. The CDR3 sequence is 15 residues long. CDR3 residues: CASSSRGGASNEQFF. DNA for the CDR3: TGTGCCAGCAGTTCGCGGGGGGGCGCTTCGAATGAGCAGTTCTTC.

This clonotype was picked up a small number of times. V is TRBV7-2 and J is TRBJ2-5, with unresolved D. The CDR3 length is 11 residues. Trimming removed 4 bases at V and 5 bases at J, with 5 bases between. Germline CDR1 and CDR2: SGHTA and FQGNSA. In DNA form, the CDR3 reads TGTGCCAGCAGCTATACGGAGACCCAGTACTTC. Translation gives CASSYTETQYF.

This clonotype was seen a handful of times. V gene TRBV11-2 combines with J gene TRBJ2-5, with D unresolved. Germline values: CDR1 SGHAT, CDR2 FQNNGV. The CDR3 extends over 13 amino acids. Between the trimmed V and J ends, which lost 4 bases and 6 bases, there was a span of 12 bases. Written as DNA, the CDR3 is TGTGCCAGCAGCTCCCTGGATGTTAAGACCCAGTACTTC. Translating it yields CASSSLDVKTQYF.

This clonotype appeared many times. The chain joins TRBV5-1 to TRBJ2-7, with D tentatively TRBD1 (6 bases). This CDR3 has 13 residues. The V gene's germline CDR1 is SGHRS and CDR2 YFSETQ. With 4 bases removed from V and 3 bases from J, the gap between germline ends came to 11 bases. CDR3 amino acids: CASSIPGDYEQYF. The CDR3 DNA reads TGCGCCAGCAGCATCCCAGGGGACTACGAGCAGTACTTC.